A selection of T cell receptor beta chains follows, all from one sample in a study of blood T cells in healthy people across ages. From the 5' RACE reads, TCRdb called clonotypes with MiXCR, one entry per CDR3 protein. The repertoire consists of 1.5 million to 2 million distinct CDR3 sequences, with around 48% occurring once and the leading ten covering around 2.1%. Sequencing was carried out using blood. The source is a woman aged 40-49 years in good health. Both conserved end residues are part of each CDR3. The order of the fields is V gene, clone size, D gene, J gene, CDR3 protein, CDR3 DNA. The D gene is left open where the match is weak. Clone size, where shown, is once, few, many, or a class for clones that have expanded.

>TRBV12-3/TRBV12-4|few|NA|TRBJ2-7
CASSLELGGGKSYEQYF
TGTGCCAGCAGTTTAGAGTTGGGTGGGGGTAAATCCTACGAGCAGTACTTC
>TRBV4-3|few|TRBD1|TRBJ2-5
CASSQDTTGGLLYSTQYF
TGCGCCAGCAGCCAAGATACGACAGGGGGCCTTCTTTACTCGACCCAGTACTTC
>TRBV3-1|NA|TRBD1|TRBJ2-3
CASSPTGVRTDTQYF
TGTGCCAGCAGCCCAACAGGGGTCCGCACAGATACGCAGTATTTT
>TRBV25-1|NA|NA|TRBJ1-2
CASSDPPAEAGYTF
TGTGCCAGCAGTGACCCTCCGGCAGAGGCTGGCTACACCTTC
>TRBV6-6|NA|NA|TRBJ2-7
CASSYSGSNGQYF
TGTGCCAGCAGTTACTCGGGGAGTAACGGGCAGTACTTC
>TRBV9|NA|TRBD1|TRBJ2-5
CASSGTDREETQYF
TGTGCCAGCAGCGGGACGGACAGGGAAGAGACCCAGTACTTC
>TRBV12-3/TRBV12-4|few|NA|TRBJ2-7
CASTVGARSYEQYF
TGTGCCAGCACCGTTGGGGCCAGATCCTACGAGCAGTACTTC
>TRBV28|NA|TRBD1|TRBJ1-5
CASSSGGQSNQPQHF
TGTGCCAGCAGTTCCGGGGGACAGTCGAATCAGCCCCAGCATTTT
>TRBV7-2|NA|NA|TRBJ2-3
CASSRGGSGSTDTQYF
TGTGCCAGCAGCCGAGGGGGTAGCGGGTCCACAGATACGCAGTATTTT
>TRBV3-1|NA|TRBD2|TRBJ2-1
CASSQRRSGGSYNEQFF
TGTGCCAGCAGCCAACGGCGGAGCGGGGGGTCCTACAATGAGCAGTTCTTC
>TRBV2|NA|NA|TRBJ1-5
CASANREGLSNQPQHF
TGTGCCAGCGCAAACAGGGAGGGGCTGAGCAATCAGCCCCAGCATTTT
>TRBV27|NA|NA|TRBJ1-1
CASRDQGIQTEAFF
TGTGCCAGCAGGGACCAGGGGATTCAAACTGAAGCTTTCTTT
>TRBV7-9|NA|NA|TRBJ2-1
CASSPALKQFF
TGTGCCAGCAGCCCCGCTCTCAAGCAGTTCTTC
>TRBV6-2/TRBV6-3|NA|TRBD2|TRBJ2-7
CASSVSGTTYEQYF
TGTGCCAGCAGTGTTAGCGGGACCACTTACGAGCAGTACTTC
>TRBV7-3|NA|NA|TRBJ2-6
CASSAQPGANVLTF
TGTGCCAGCAGCGCTCAGCCTGGGGCCAACGTCCTGACTTTC
>TRBV7-3|few|NA|TRBJ2-1
CASSLRSRSLSSYNEQFF
TGTGCCAGCAGCTTAAGGAGCCGAAGCCTGAGCTCCTACAATGAGCAGTTCTTC
>TRBV7-9|NA|NA|TRBJ2-1
CASGWGIEQFF
TGTGCCAGCGGTTGGGGGATTGAGCAGTTCTTC
>TRBV7-6|few|TRBD1|TRBJ2-1
CASSPGQGLYNEQFF
TGTGCCAGCAGCCCAGGACAGGGGCTCTACAATGAGCAGTTCTTC
>TRBV20-1|few|TRBD2|TRBJ2-3
CSAPSGELPDTQYF
TGCAGTGCTCCAAGCGGGGAACTCCCGGATACGCAGTATTTT
>TRBV5-1|NA|TRBD1|TRBJ1-4
CASSSGQENEKLFF
TGCGCCAGCAGCTCGGGACAGGAGAATGAAAAACTGTTTTTT
>TRBV10-3|NA|TRBD2|TRBJ2-1
CAISESVGLAGVVQFF
TGTGCCATCAGTGAGTCGGTAGGACTAGCGGGTGTCGTTCAGTTCTTC
>TRBV12-3/TRBV12-4|few|TRBD2|TRBJ2-1
CASSHRTSGPDNEQFF
TGTGCCAGCAGCCACCGGACTAGCGGGCCTGACAATGAGCAGTTCTTC
>TRBV6-2/TRBV6-3|few|TRBD1|TRBJ1-2
CAGGTGVYGYTF
TGTGCCGGGGGGACAGGAGTCTATGGCTACACCTTC
>TRBV18|NA|NA|TRBJ2-3
CASSPRMGPGGSSTDTQYF
TGTGCCAGCTCACCACGCATGGGACCAGGTGGCTCTAGCACAGATACGCAGTATTTT
>TRBV20-1|NA|NA|TRBJ1-1
CSATASYTEAFF
TGCAGTGCTACGGCCTCCTACACTGAAGCTTTCTTT
>TRBV28|NA|NA|TRBJ2-5
CASSLSDRATQYF
TGTGCCAGCAGTCTTTCTGACCGCGCGACCCAGTACTTC
>TRBV24-1|NA|NA|TRBJ2-1
CATGVYNEQFF
TGTGCCACCGGCGTATACAATGAGCAGTTCTTC
>TRBV29-1|NA|NA|TRBJ2-3
CSVDHPDTQYF
TGCAGCGTAGACCACCCAGATACGCAGTATTTT
>TRBV28|NA|NA|TRBJ2-6
CASSRRDPRFSGANVLTF
TGTGCCAGCAGCCGCCGGGACCCGCGCTTCTCTGGGGCCAACGTCCTGACTTTC
>TRBV11-3|once|TRBD2|TRBJ2-1
CASSSGLAGEGEQFF
TGTGCCAGCAGCTCGGGACTAGCGGGGGAGGGTGAGCAGTTCTTC
>TRBV14|few|NA|TRBJ1-1
CASGAETPNTEAFF
TGTGCCAGCGGGGCAGAGACCCCGAACACTGAAGCTTTCTTT
>TRBV20-1|NA|TRBD1|TRBJ1-2
CSARLRQGDYGYTF
TGCAGTGCTAGATTACGACAGGGGGACTATGGCTACACCTTC
>TRBV7-9|NA|TRBD1|TRBJ2-3
CASSHTGTGPDTQYF
TGTGCCAGCAGCCACACCGGGACAGGGCCGGATACGCAGTATTTT
>TRBV12-3/TRBV12-4|NA|NA|TRBJ2-5
CASSPGRWYQETQYF
TGTGCCAGCAGTCCGGGACGGTGGTACCAAGAGACCCAGTACTTC
>TRBV3-1|few|NA|TRBJ2-3
CASSRDLISTDTQYF
TGTGCCAGCAGCCGGGACCTTATTAGCACAGATACGCAGTATTTT
>TRBV7-8|NA|NA|TRBJ1-6
CASSLVDSLHF
TGTGCCAGCAGCTTAGTAGACTCCCTCCACTTT
>TRBV7-2|few|TRBD2|TRBJ2-5
CASSLASTSGGRYQETQYF
TGTGCCAGCAGCTTAGCGAGCACTAGCGGGGGGCGGTACCAAGAGACCCAGTACTTC
>TRBV7-8|NA|NA|TRBJ1-5
CASSLSYYEGSGNQPQHF
TGTGCCAGCAGCTTGTCCTATTATGAGGGTTCTGGCAATCAGCCCCAGCATTTT
>TRBV27|NA|TRBD1|TRBJ1-2
CASSSPGQGGDGYTF
TGTGCCAGCAGTTCACCGGGACAGGGGGGGGATGGCTACACCTTC
>TRBV6-2/TRBV6-3|many|NA|TRBJ2-3
CASSGGLSTDTQYF
TGTGCCAGCAGTGGAGGACTAAGCACAGATACGCAGTATTTT
>TRBV4-2|few|TRBD1|TRBJ2-5
CASSHTGGTGQETQYF
TGTGCCAGCAGCCATACAGGGGGAACGGGCCAAGAGACCCAGTACTTC
>TRBV4-2|NA|NA|TRBJ2-4
CASSQVLGGEAKNIQYF
TGTGCCAGCAGCCAAGTACTGGGTGGTGAGGCCAAAAACATTCAGTACTTC
>TRBV2|NA|NA|TRBJ1-5
CASSREQRGNQPQHF
TGTGCCAGCAGTCGGGAACAAAGGGGCAATCAGCCCCAGCATTTT
>TRBV20-1|NA|NA|TRBJ1-5
CSALRGNQPQHF
TGCAGTGCCCTTCGCGGCAATCAGCCCCAGCATTTT
>TRBV25-1|NA|NA|TRBJ1-2
CASSDPDRLNYGYTF
TGTGCCAGTAGTGATCCTGACAGGCTTAACTATGGCTACACCTTC
>TRBV5-1|NA|NA|TRBJ2-7
CASSWQGRAYEQYF
TGCGCCAGCAGCTGGCAGGGCAGAGCCTACGAGCAGTACTTC
>TRBV5-1|NA|NA|TRBJ2-7
CASSLGGPAGEQYF
TGCGCCAGCAGCTTAGGGGGACCGGCTGGGGAGCAGTACTTC
>TRBV27|NA|TRBD2|TRBJ2-1
CASSLPLAGGLYNEQFF
TGTGCCAGCAGTCTACCCTTGGCGGGGGGACTCTACAATGAGCAGTTCTTC
>TRBV12-3/TRBV12-4|NA|NA|TRBJ1-2
CASRRRGRGGYTF
TGTGCCAGCAGGCGAAGAGGGAGAGGCGGCTACACCTTC
>TRBV28|NA|TRBD2|TRBJ2-5
CASSMSGGLAGRRKTQYF
TGTGCCAGCAGTATGTCCGGGGGACTAGCGGGGAGGCGGAAGACCCAGTACTTC
>TRBV6-5|NA|NA|TRBJ1-4
CASRGGPGGHEKPFF
TGTGCCAGCAGGGGCGGTCCCGGTGGTCATGAAAAACCGTTTTTT
>TRBV7-2|NA|NA|TRBJ2-7
CASTPGVYEQYF
TGTGCCAGCACCCCCGGGGTGTACGAGCAGTACTTC